The 2 T cell receptor beta chains in this list originate from one sample, sequenced in a study of blood T cell repertoires in COVID-19. Produced via immunoSEQ multiplex PCR; TCRdb's table is partial and in-frame only. The sample records more than 250,000 clones, roughly 91% being singletons. Source material: peripheral blood. These receptors originate from a man between 50 and 59 years old with active or convalescent COVID-19.

V gene TRBV2 combines with J gene TRBJ2-7, with a weak D call TRBD2 (5 bases). The V end was cut by 4 bases, the J end by 7 bases, with 14 bases between. The germline CDR1 and CDR2 sequences are SNHLY and FYNNEI. CDR3 length equals 13 residues. The CDR3 region has the DNA TGTGCCAGCAGTGCGGGGTTGCTACAAGAGCAGTACTTC. Its protein is CASSAGLLQEQYF.

The rearrangement links TRBV7-8 to TRBJ1-6; D not certain. Deletions cut 2 bases from V and 5 bases from J, with 10 bases between. Per the germline V gene, CDR1 is SGHVS and CDR2 is FQNEAQ. The length of the CDR3 is 15 residues. CDR3 DNA: TGTGCCAGCAGCTTAAACACAGCCCATAATTCACCCCTCCACTTT. It is translated as CASSLNTAHNSPLHF.